The following is a TCR beta chain sequence with its context. Its target is unknown. These data belong to a study of T-cell memory formation after mild COVID-19. The study's findings and limits: A second wave of clones peaked on day 37, and their SARS-CoV-2 specificity went unconfirmed. Contracting CD4+ clones lay largely in CM and EM, with CD8+ ones residing in EMRA.

TCRdb reanalysed the 5' RACE reads using MiXCR and keeps one entry per CDR3 protein. The sample includes 45,000 or so distinct CDR3 sequences, approximately 7% seen only once; the top ten take about 0.8%. Trimming took off 1 base at V and 7 bases at J, with 12 bases between the two ends. Looked up from germline, CDR1 is SGHRS and CDR2 is YFSETQ. The CDR3 runs 15 residues. The specimen sequenced was PBMCs or a T cell subset sorted from them (not recorded which). The source of this sequence is an adult who had mild COVID-19 (a few samples of this study predate the infection). Cell type and time point are not known. The chain has TRBV5-1 and TRBJ1-6; D may be TRBD1 (5 bases). The CDR3 protein is CASSLQGSRNSPLHF. The DNA for the CDR3 is TGCGCCAGCAGCTTGCAGGGCTCTAGGAATTCACCCCTCCACTTT.